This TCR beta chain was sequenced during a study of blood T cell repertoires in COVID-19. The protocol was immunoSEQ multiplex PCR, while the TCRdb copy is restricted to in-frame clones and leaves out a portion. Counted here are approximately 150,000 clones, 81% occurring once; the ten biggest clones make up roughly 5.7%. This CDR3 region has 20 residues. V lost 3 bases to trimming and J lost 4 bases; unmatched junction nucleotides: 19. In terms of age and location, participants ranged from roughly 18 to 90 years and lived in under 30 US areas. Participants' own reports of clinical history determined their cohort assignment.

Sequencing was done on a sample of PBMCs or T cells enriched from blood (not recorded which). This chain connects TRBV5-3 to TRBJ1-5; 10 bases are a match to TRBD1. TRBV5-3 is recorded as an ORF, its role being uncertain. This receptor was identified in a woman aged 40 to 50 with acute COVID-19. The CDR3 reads CARSSILPGTGDRGNQPQHF. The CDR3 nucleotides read TGTGCCAGAAGCTCGATCCTACCCGGGACAGGGGACCGGGGGAATCAGCCCCAGCATTTT.